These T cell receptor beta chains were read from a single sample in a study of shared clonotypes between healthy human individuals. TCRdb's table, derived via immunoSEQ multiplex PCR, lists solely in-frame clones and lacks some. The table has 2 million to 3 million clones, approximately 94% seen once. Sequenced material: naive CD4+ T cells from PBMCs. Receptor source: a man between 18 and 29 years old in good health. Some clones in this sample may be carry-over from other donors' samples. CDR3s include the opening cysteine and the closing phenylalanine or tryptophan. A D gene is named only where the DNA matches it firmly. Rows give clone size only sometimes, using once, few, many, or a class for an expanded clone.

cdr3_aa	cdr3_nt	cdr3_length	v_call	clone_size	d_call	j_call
CASSLSWVATQYF	TGTGCCAGCAGTTTATCTTGGGTCGCTACGCAGTATTTT	13	TRBV27	NA	NA	TRBJ2-3
CASSLGGGSETQYF	TGTGCCAGCAGCCTAGGGGGCGGTTCAGAGACCCAGTACTTC	14	TRBV14	NA	TRBD1	TRBJ2-5
CASSQRSSNTDTQYF	TGTGCCAGCAGCCAGAGGAGCAGTAACACAGATACGCAGTATTTT	15	TRBV7-2	NA	NA	TRBJ2-3
CASSAGTGTYEQYF	TGTGCCAGCAGCGCCGGGACAGGGACCTACGAGCAGTACTTC	14	TRBV2	NA	TRBD1	TRBJ2-7
CASSVVDKKYSGNTIYF	TGTGCCAGCAGCGTAGTGGACAAGAAATACTCTGGAAACACCATATATTTT	17	TRBV9	NA	NA	TRBJ1-3
CASSESPSNEKLFF	TGTGCCAGCAGTGAAAGTCCCAGTAATGAAAAACTGTTTTTT	14	TRBV6-1	NA	NA	TRBJ1-4
CASSLGGTTGRTIYF	TGTGCCAGCAGCTTAGGTGGGACGACGGGGAGGACCATATATTTT	15	TRBV7-2	once	NA	TRBJ1-3
CSVVGRLTEAFF	TGCAGCGTTGTGGGCCGGCTTACTGAAGCTTTCTTT	12	TRBV29-1	few	NA	TRBJ1-1
CASSLWGTSGRGTQYF	TGTGCCAGCAGTTTATGGGGGACTAGCGGGAGGGGTACGCAGTATTTT	16	TRBV28	NA	TRBD2	TRBJ2-3
CASSLSLQETQYF	TGTGCCAGCAGCTTATCCCTGCAAGAGACCCAGTACTTC	13	TRBV11-1	NA	NA	TRBJ2-5
CAIESDGYEQYF	TGTGCCATCGAATCGGACGGGTACGAGCAGTACTTC	12	TRBV10-3	once	NA	TRBJ2-7
CASSLGNSGGYGYTF	TGTGCCAGCAGCTTAGGAAACAGTGGGGGCTATGGCTACACCTTC	15	TRBV7-2	NA	NA	TRBJ1-2
CASSLVGAQVGTQYF	TGCGCCAGCAGCTTGGTCGGAGCCCAGGTGGGGACCCAGTACTTC	15	TRBV5-1	NA	NA	TRBJ2-5
CASSSPDREVNIQYF	TGTGCCAGCAGTTCCCCGGACAGGGAGGTAAACATTCAGTACTTC	15	TRBV28	NA	TRBD1	TRBJ2-4
CASANKTGNQETQYF	TGTGCCAGCGCCAATAAAACGGGAAACCAAGAGACCCAGTACTTC	15	TRBV21-1	once	NA	TRBJ2-5
CASSLGTGGAEAFF	TGCGCCAGCAGCTTGGGTACAGGGGGAGCTGAAGCTTTCTTT	14	TRBV5-1	NA	TRBD1	TRBJ1-1